This T cell receptor (beta chain) stems from a study of OX40 agonist ivuxolimab in advanced cancers. Study information: Two cutaneous melanoma patients and one hepatocellular carcinoma patient, three in all, had partial responses.

A word on this clone: Its matching antigen is unknown.

Libraries were prepared by immunoSEQ multiplex PCR; TCRdb keeps only in-frame clonotypes and omits some of them. The repertoire holds around 67,000 clones, with roughly 85% as singletons. The CDR3 loop spans 14 amino acids. With 2 bases removed from V and 1 base from J, the gap between germline ends came to 9 bases. CDR1 is SGHNT, CDR2 YYREEE, per germline (reference sequence). Study conclusions and caveats: CD4+ and CD8+ blood T cells expanded clonally by week 6 at 0.1 to 3.0 mg/kg. In the 0.1-3.0 mg/kg groups, partial responders showed among the lowest expansion. It was also the case that some nonresponders had low normalized T-cell clonal expansion.

Sequences were derived from CD4+ or CD8+ T cells sorted from blood, sampled in a trial of the OX40 agonist ivuxolimab. The rearrangement uses TRBV5-4 and TRBJ1-1, with D possibly matching TRBD1 (6 bases). The receptor's source is an adult with an advanced solid tumor such as melanoma, head and neck, liver or kidney cancer. The DNA of the CDR3 is TGTGCCAGCAGCTTAGGACAGCCGAACACTGAAGCTTTCTTT. Translated, it gives CASSLGQPNTEAFF.